This T cell receptor beta chain was observed in a study of T cell changes during pregnancy in multiple sclerosis. The germline V gene encodes CDR1 SGDLS and CDR2 YYNGEE. Trimming stripped 0 bases from V and 0 bases from J, with 6 bases between. This CDR3 spans 15 amino acids. Here immunoSEQ multiplex PCR was the method, and the copy in TCRdb shows in-frame clones only, minus some. Among around 100,000 clones listed, 92% were seen once. The chain is built from TRBV9 and TRBJ1-4; a weak D match, TRBD1 (6 bases). The sequence was obtained from a female donor with multiple sclerosis, enrolled in a pregnancy study. Sequences were derived from peripheral blood, sampled after pregnancy. The chain's CDR3 is CASSVAGATNEKLFF. The CDR3 nucleotides are TGTGCCAGCAGCGTAGCAGGGGCAACTAATGAAAAACTGTTTTTT.